Below are 7 T cell receptor beta chains sequenced from a single sample in a study of regulatory T cells in long-lasting Graves disease. Time point specified: persistent/refractory GD, antithyroid drugs over 5 years with positive TRAb. Extracted PBMC RNA gave rise to the TCR library. The TCR beta library used iRepertoire HTBI primers with Arm-PCR amplification of CDR3. TCRdb used MiXCR to reprocess the multiplex PCR reads, holding one entry per CDR3 protein. The sample yields hundreds of thousands of distinct CDR3 sequences, around 30% seen once. This material consisted of peripheral blood mononuclear cells (PBMCs), taken when the disease was refractory, from a patient treated with antithyroid drugs. The origin of the receptors is a female donor with Graves disease.

CDR3 amino acids: CASRPSGGGGYTF. The DNA of the CDR3 is TGTGCCAGCAGACCTTCAGGGGGCGGTGGCTACACCTTC. The V gene is TRBV7-2, the J gene TRBJ1-2; 8 bases are shared with TRBD1. V lost 6 bases to trimming and J lost 7 bases; unmatched junction nucleotides: 7. The CDR3 runs to 13 residues. Germline CDR1 reads SGHTA; CDR2 reads FQGNSA.

The gene calls are TRBV7-9 and TRBJ2-1, with TRBD2 matching 9 bases. The germline CDR1 and CDR2 sequences are SEHNR and FQNEAQ (reference sequence). There are 15 residues in the CDR3. V lost 8 bases and J lost 6; bases outside the gene matches: 11. The DNA for the CDR3 is TGTGCCAGCCTCGAGGGACTAGCATCTGGCAATGAGCAGTTCTTC. This translates into CASLEGLASGNEQFF.

The gene calls are TRBV5-1 and TRBJ1-4, with 7 bases lining up with TRBD1. V shed 4 bases and J 8 bases; nucleotides not matched to a gene: 5. CDR3 size: 13 residues. Germline CDR1 reads SGHRS; CDR2 reads YFSETQ. The CDR3 reads CASSQDRWEKLFF. The CDR3 DNA is TGCGCCAGCAGCCAGGACAGGTGGGAAAAACTGTTTTTT.

In this sample, this clonotype turned up once. The chain joins TRBV29-1 to TRBJ1-4; maybe TRBD1 (5 bases). Germline V gene data show CDR1 as SQVTM and CDR2 as ANQGSEA. The V end lost 7 bases, the J end lost 4 bases, and 10 bases lay between the germline ends. This CDR3 contains 12 residues. DNA of the CDR3: TGCAGCGCCCGACAGATTAATGAAAAACTGTTTTTT. It yields the protein CSARQINEKLFF.

The chain uses TRBV6-2 or TRBV6-3 and TRBJ2-2, with 9 bases lining up with TRBD1. Germline V gene sequence: CDR1 MNHEY, CDR2 SVGEGT. Unmatched junction bases numbered 10, after V lost 5 bases and J lost 6 bases. The CDR3 covers 16 residues. The CDR3 nucleotides read TGTGCCAGCAGTCAACTCGACAGGGGGAAGGCCGGGGAGCTGTTTTTT. This translates into CASSQLDRGKAGELFF.

This clonotype appeared a few times. This chain connects TRBV6-1 to TRBJ1-4; 8 nucleotides agree with TRBD1. Germline CDR1 MNHNS, CDR2 SASEGT. The CDR3 extends over 17 amino acids. The ends lost 5 bases at V and 0 bases at J; junction bases unmatched: 8. CDR3 protein: CASSLRQGTATNEKLFF. The CDR3 nucleotides read TGTGCCAGCAGTCTACGACAGGGGACTGCAACTAATGAAAAACTGTTTTTT.

This chain links TRBV10-2 with TRBJ2-7; 12 nucleotides line up with TRBD2. The CDR3 has 14 amino acids. The ends lost 0 bases at V and 12 bases at J; junction bases unmatched: 6. Germline-derived CDR1 and CDR2 are WSHSY and SAAADI. The CDR3, as DNA: TGCGCCAGCAGTGAGTCGACTAGCGGGGGACGTCCGTACTTC. Residues: CASSESTSGGRPYF.